This entry lists 7 T cell receptor beta chains sequenced from one sample in a study of cytotoxic CD8 clonotypes in ibrutinib-treated CLL. Here immunoSEQ multiplex PCR was the method, and the copy in TCRdb shows in-frame clones only, minus some. Among roughly 53,000 clones listed, roughly 49% were seen once. Material: PBMCs, obtained at disease progression, from a patient treated with ibrutinib. The receptors shown here come from a human donor with chronic lymphocytic leukemia.

The V and J genes are TRBV30 and TRBJ1-3; 7 nucleotides match TRBD1. Germline CDR1 is GTSNPN and CDR2 is SVGIG (reference sequence). Trimming took 2 bases from V and 0 from J; bases not matched to a gene: 10. This CDR3 is 17 amino acids long. This chain's CDR3 is CAWSTEGGGYSGNTIYF. The CDR3 DNA is TGTGCCTGGAGTACAGAAGGGGGCGGATACTCTGGAAACACCATATATTTT.

The V gene is TRBV4-1, the J gene TRBJ2-7; 14 bases line up with TRBD2. The CDR3 loop spans 18 amino acids. Per germline, CDR1 MGHRA and CDR2 YSYEKL. J gave up 0 bases and V 1 base, and 5 bases lay outside the gene matches. The CDR3 region is CASSQAGTSGRFSYEQYF. CDR3 sequence (DNA): TGCGCCAGCAGCCAAGCCGGGACTAGCGGGAGATTCTCCTACGAGCAGTACTTC.

The genes are TRBV6-5 and TRBJ2-1, with 7 bases that match TRBD2. Germline assignment: CDR1 MNHEY and CDR2 SVGAGI. This CDR3 region has 13 residues. The V and J ends lost 2 bases and 6 bases, in that order; junction bases with no gene match: 1. The chain's CDR3 is CASSYASGNEQFF. The CDR3 DNA is TGTGCCAGCAGTTACGCTAGCGGCAATGAGCAGTTCTTC.

The chain is built from TRBV5-4 and TRBJ1-1, with 10 bases fitting TRBD1. J gave up 1 base and V 6 bases, and 18 bases lay outside the gene matches. Germline V gene sequence: CDR1 SGHNT, CDR2 YYREEE (reference sequence). The CDR3 consists of 19 residues. For the CDR3, the DNA is TGTGCCAGCAACTCGGTAGGCAGAGACAGGGGGCAAAGGAACACTGAAGCTTTCTTT. Protein product: CASNSVGRDRGQRNTEAFF.

The sample holds one count of this clone. The chain carries TRBV7-9 and TRBJ2-7; maybe TRBD2 (5 bases). Germline-derived CDR1 and CDR2 are SEHNR and FQNEAQ (reference sequence). The CDR3 spans 15 residues. V was trimmed by 5 bases and J by 5 bases, leaving 19 bases between them. DNA of the CDR3: TGTGCCAGCAGCAACCGAACCGGGTCGAGGGACGAGCAGTACTTC. Translated, it gives CASSNRTGSRDEQYF.

This chain connects TRBV7-2 to TRBJ1-2; TRBD1 might be the D (5 bases). The CDR3 has 14 residues. V gave up 1 base and J gave up 4 bases, with 10 bases separating them. CDR1 SGHTA and CDR2 FQGNSA come from the germline V gene. The chain's CDR3 is CASSLGQPIYGYTF. CDR3 DNA sequence: TGTGCCAGCAGCTTAGGACAGCCAATCTATGGCTACACCTTC. The full variable domain, in which reference TRBV7-2 and TRBJ1-2 provide the parts outside the CDR3, is GAGVSQSPSNKVTEKGKDVELRCDPISGHTALYWYRQSLGQGLEFLIYFQGNSAPDKSGLPSDRFSAERTGGSVSTLTIQRTQQEDSAVYLCASSLGQPIYGYTFGSGTRLTVV.

In the case of this clone: A junction end diverges from the germline sequence, so it may reflect a read error. The CDR3 spells CASSQRTDTQYF. Here the CDR3 DNA reads TGTGCCAGTAGTCAACGCACGGATACGCAGTATTTT. V usage is TRBV19 and J usage is TRBJ2-3, with unresolved D. The length of the CDR3 is 12 residues. Germline assignment: CDR1 LNHDA and CDR2 SQIVND (reference sequence).